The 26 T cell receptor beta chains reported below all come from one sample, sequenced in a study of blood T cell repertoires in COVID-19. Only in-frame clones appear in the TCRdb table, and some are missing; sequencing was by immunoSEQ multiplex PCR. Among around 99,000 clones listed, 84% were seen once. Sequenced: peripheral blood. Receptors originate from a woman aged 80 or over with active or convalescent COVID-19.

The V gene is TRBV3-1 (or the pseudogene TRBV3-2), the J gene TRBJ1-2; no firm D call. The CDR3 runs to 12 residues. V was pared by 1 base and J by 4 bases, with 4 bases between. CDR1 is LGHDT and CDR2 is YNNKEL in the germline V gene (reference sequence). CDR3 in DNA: TGTGCCAGCAGCCAAGCGTCCTATGGCTACACCTTC. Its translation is CASSQASYGYTF.

The CDR3 here is CAWSGGTSPTNTGELFF. CDR3 in DNA: TGTGCCTGGAGCGGTGGGACTTCCCCAACGAACACCGGGGAGCTGTTTTTT. This rearrangement joins TRBV30 to TRBJ2-2; a possible D gene is TRBD2 (6 bases). V was trimmed by 3 bases and J by 0 bases, leaving 17 bases between them. Germline CDR1 is GTSNPN and CDR2 is SVGIG (reference sequence). This CDR3 spans 17 amino acids.

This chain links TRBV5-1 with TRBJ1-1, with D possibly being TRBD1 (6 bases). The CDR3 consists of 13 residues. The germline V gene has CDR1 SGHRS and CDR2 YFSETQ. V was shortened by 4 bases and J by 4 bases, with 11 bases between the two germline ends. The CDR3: CASSPDRGTEAFF. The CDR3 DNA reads TGCGCCAGCAGCCCGGACAGAGGCACTGAAGCTTTCTTT.

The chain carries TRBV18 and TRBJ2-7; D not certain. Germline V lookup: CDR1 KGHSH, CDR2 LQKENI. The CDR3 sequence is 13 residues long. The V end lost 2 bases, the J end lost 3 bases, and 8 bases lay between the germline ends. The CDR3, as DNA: TGTGCCAGCTCACCAGAGGATCTCTACGAGCAGTACTTC. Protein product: CASSPEDLYEQYF. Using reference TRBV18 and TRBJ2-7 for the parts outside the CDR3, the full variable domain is NAGVMQNPRHLVRRRGQEARLRCSPMKGHSHVYWYRQLPEEGLKFMVYLQKENIIDESGMPKERFSAEFPKEGPSILRIQQVVRGDSAAYFCASSPEDLYEQYFGPGTRLTVT.

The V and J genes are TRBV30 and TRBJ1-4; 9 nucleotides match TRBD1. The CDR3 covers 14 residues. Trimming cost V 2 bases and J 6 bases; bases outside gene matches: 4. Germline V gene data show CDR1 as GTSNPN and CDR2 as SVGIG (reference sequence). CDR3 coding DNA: TGTGCCTGGAGTACAGGGGGCTCTGATGAAAAACTGTTTTTT. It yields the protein CAWSTGGSDEKLFF.

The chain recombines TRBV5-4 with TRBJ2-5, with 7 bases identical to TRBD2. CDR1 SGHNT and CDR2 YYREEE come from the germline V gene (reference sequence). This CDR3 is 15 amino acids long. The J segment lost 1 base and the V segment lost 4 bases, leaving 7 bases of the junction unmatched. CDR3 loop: CASSPGGNFQETQYF. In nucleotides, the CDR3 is TGTGCCAGCAGCCCCGGGGGGAACTTCCAAGAGACCCAGTACTTC.

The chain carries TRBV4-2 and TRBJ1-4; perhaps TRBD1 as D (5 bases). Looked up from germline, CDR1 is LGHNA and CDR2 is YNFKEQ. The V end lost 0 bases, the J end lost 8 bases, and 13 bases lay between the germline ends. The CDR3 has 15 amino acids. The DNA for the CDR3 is TGTGCCAGCAGCCAAGACCTCAGGGTTCAGGAAAAACTGTTTTTT. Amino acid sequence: CASSQDLRVQEKLFF.

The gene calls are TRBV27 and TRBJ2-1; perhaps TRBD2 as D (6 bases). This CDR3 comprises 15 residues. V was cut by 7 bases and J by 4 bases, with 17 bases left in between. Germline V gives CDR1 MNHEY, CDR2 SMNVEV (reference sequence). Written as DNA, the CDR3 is TGTGCCAGCACTCGCCGGGACTGGCTGTACAATGAGCAGTTCTTC. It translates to CASTRRDWLYNEQFF.

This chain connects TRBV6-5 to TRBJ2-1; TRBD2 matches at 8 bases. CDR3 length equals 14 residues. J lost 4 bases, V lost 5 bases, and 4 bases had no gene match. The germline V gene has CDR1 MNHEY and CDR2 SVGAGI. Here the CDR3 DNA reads TGTGCCAGCAGTCGAACTAGCGGATACAATGAGCAGTTCTTC. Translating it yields CASSRTSGYNEQFF.

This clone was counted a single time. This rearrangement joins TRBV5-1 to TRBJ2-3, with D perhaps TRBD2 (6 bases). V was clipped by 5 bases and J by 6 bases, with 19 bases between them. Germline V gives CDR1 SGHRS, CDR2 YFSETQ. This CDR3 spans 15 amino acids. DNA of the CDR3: TGCGCCAGCAGAATCGGTAGCGGTCCGCAGGATACGCAGTATTTT. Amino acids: CASRIGSGPQDTQYF.

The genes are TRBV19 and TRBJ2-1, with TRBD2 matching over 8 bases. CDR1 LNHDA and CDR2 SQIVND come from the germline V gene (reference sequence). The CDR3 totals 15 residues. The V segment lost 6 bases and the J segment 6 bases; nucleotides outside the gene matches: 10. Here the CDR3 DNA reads TGTGCCAGTAGCATTAGCGGGACGATGTTCAATGAGCAGTTCTTC. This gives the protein CASSISGTMFNEQFF.

Written as DNA, the CDR3 is TGCGCCAGCAGCTTGATCATCCCCAATTCACCCCTCCACTTT. Encoded protein: CASSLIIPNSPLHF. The chain carries TRBV5-1 and TRBJ1-6; D unclear. The V end lost 1 base, the J end lost 7 bases, and 9 bases lay between the germline ends. The CDR3 is 14 residues long. The germline V gene has CDR1 SGHRS and CDR2 YFSETQ.

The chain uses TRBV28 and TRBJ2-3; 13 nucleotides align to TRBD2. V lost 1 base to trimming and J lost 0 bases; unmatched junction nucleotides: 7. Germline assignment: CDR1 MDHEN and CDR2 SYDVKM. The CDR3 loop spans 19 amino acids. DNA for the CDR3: TGTGCCAGCAGTTTATCATGGACTAGCGGGAGATGGAGCACAGATACGCAGTATTTT. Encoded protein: CASSLSWTSGRWSTDTQYF.

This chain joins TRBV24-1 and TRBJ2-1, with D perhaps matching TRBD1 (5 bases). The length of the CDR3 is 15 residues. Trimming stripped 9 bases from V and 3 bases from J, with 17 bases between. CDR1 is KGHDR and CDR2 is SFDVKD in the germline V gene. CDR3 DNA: TGTGCCACCTCGAGCTTCAGGGTCCTCTACAATGAGCAGTTCTTC. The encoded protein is CATSSFRVLYNEQFF.

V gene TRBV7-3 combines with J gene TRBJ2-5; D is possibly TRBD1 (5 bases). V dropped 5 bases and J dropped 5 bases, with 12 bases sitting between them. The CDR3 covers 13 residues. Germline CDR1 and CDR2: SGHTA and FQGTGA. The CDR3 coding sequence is TGTGCCAGCAGCACTGGGGCTTTTGAGACCCAGTACTTC. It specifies CASSTGAFETQYF. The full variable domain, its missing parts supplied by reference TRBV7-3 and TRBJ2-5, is GAGVSQTPSNKVTEKGKYVELRCDPISGHTALYWYRQSLGQGPEFLIYFQGTGAADDSGLPNDRFFAVRPEGSVSTLKIQRTERGDSAVYLCASSTGAFETQYFGPGTRLLVL.

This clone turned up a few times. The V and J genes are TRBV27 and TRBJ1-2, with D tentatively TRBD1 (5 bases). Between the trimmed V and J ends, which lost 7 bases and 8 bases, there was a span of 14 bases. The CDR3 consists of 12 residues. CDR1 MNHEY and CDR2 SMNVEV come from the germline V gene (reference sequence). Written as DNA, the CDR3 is TGTGCCAGCATGAGCAGGGTGGGCGGCTACACCTTC. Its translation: CASMSRVGGYTF.

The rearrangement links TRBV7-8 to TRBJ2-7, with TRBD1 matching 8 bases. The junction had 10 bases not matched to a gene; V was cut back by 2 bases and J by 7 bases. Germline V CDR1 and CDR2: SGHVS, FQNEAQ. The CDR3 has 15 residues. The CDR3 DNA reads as TGTGCCAGCAGCTTAATGGGACAGGCGGTGTCGGAGCAGTACTTC. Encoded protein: CASSLMGQAVSEQYF.

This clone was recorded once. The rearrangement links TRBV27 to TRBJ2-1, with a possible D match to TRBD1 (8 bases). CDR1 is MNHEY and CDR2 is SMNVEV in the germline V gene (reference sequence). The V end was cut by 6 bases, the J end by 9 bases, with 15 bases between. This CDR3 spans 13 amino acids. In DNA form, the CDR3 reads TGTGCCAGCAGGGCAACAGGGGGGGGTGAGCAGTTCTTC. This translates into CASRATGGGEQFF.

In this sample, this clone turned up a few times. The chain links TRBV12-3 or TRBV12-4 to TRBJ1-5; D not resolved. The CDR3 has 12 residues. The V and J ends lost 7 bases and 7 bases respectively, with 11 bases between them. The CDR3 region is CASNLRGQPQHF. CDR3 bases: TGTGCCAGCAACCTCCGTGGCCAGCCCCAGCATTTT.

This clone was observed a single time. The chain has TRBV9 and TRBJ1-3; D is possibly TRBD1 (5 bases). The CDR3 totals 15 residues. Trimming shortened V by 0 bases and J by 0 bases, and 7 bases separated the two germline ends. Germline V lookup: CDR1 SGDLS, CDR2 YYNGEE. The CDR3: CASSVGQGSGNTIYF. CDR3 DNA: TGTGCCAGCAGCGTAGGCCAGGGCTCTGGAAACACCATATATTTT.

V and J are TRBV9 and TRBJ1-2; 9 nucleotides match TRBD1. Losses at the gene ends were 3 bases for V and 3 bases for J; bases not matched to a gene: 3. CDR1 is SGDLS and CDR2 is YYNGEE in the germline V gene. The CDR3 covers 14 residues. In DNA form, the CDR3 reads TGTGCCAGCAGCGGGACAGGGGCCCACTATGGCTACACCTTC. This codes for CASSGTGAHYGYTF. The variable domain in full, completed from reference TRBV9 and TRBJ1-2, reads DSGVTQTPKHLITATGQRVTLRCSPRSGDLSVYWYQQSLDQGLQFLIQYYNGEERAKGNILERFSAQQFPDLHSELNLSSLELGDSALYFCASSGTGAHYGYTFGSGTRLTVV.

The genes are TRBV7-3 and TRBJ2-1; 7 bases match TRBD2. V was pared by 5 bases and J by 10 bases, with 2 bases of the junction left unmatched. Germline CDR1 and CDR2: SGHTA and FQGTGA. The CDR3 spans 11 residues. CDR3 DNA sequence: TGTGCCAGCAGCCCCGGGGGGGAGCAGTTCTTC. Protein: CASSPGGEQFF.

CDR3 DNA sequence: TGTGCCAGCAGCCAAACATTTGGCACAGATACGCAGTATTTT. Translating it yields CASSQTFGTDTQYF. The J gene is TRBJ2-3, the V gene TRBV3-1 (or the pseudogene TRBV3-2); D is uncertain. Germline loops: CDR1 LGHDT, CDR2 YNNKEL (reference sequence). V shed 2 bases and J shed 1 base, with 7 bases lying between them. The CDR3 is 14 residues long.

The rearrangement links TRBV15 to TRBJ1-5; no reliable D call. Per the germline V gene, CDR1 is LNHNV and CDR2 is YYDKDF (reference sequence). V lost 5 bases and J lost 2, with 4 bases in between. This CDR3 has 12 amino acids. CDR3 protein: CATSQGNQPQHF. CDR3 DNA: TGTGCCACCAGCCAGGGCAATCAGCCCCAGCATTTT.

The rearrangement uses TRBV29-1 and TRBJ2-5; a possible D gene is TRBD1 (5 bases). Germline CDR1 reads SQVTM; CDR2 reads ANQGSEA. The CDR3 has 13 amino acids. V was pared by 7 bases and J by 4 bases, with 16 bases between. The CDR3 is CSGAGYAGETQYF. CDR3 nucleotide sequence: TGCAGCGGGGCAGGGTATGCCGGAGAGACCCAGTACTTC. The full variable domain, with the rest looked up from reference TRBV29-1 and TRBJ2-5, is SAVISQKPSRDICQRGTSLTIQCQVDSQVTMMFWYRQQPGQSLTLIATANQGSEATYESGFVIDKFPISRPNLTFSTLTVSNMSPEDSSIYLCSGAGYAGETQYFGPGTRLLVL.

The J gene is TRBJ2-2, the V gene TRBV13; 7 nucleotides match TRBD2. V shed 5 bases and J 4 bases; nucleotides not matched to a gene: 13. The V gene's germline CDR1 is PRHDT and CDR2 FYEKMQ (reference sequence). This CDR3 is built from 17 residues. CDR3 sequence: CASSQREGFRITGELFF. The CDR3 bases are TGTGCCAGCAGCCAGAGGGAGGGCTTCCGAATCACCGGGGAGCTGTTTTTT.